Shown below are 30 T cell receptor beta chains from a single sample sequenced in a study of T cells in Graves' hyperthyroidism and ophthalmopathy. Authors of the study amplified TCR beta CDR3 regions from RNA transcripts. Initially, a first-round RT-PCR of the TCR CDR3 employed the HTBI primer set. TCRdb re-called the multiplex PCR reads with MiXCR, one entry per CDR3 protein. The sample lists 400,000 to 500,000 distinct CDR3 sequences, approximately 15% occurring once. Sequencing was performed on blood. The receptors were sampled from a woman younger than 30 with Graves' hyperthyroidism.

This clonotype was observed many times. The gene calls are TRBV19 and TRBJ1-2; maybe TRBD1 (5 bases). Germline V gene sequence: CDR1 LNHDA, CDR2 SQIVND (reference sequence). CDR3 size: 14 residues. V was cut by 3 bases and J by 6 bases, with 14 bases left in between. The CDR3 DNA reads TGTGCCAGTAGTATTGGGGACGGTGGTCATGGCTACACCTTC. It yields the protein CASSIGDGGHGYTF.

In this sample, this clonotype turned up a few times. The CDR3 bases are TGTGCCAGCAGCTTACGGGACGGAGCGAACACCGGGGAGCTGTTTTTT. Translating it yields CASSLRDGANTGELFF. This rearrangement joins TRBV7-9 to TRBJ2-2, with D perhaps given as TRBD1 or TRBD2 (5 bases each). Trimming took 2 bases from V and 0 from J, leaving 10 bases between them. Per the germline V gene, CDR1 is SEHNR and CDR2 is FQNEAQ (reference sequence). There are 16 residues in the CDR3.

This clonotype was recorded a few times. This sequence joins TRBV10-3 and TRBJ1-2, with 9 nucleotides matching TRBD1. Germline CDR1 and CDR2: ENHRY and SYGVKD. This CDR3 comprises 13 residues. J gave up 6 bases and V 4 bases, and 3 bases lay outside the gene matches. CDR3 nucleotide sequence: TGTGCCATCAGTGGGGACAGGGAGGATGGCTACACCTTC. As protein: CAISGDREDGYTF.

This clonotype was picked up many times. CDR3 residues: CASSPILTGKTEAFF. The CDR3 DNA follows: TGTGCCAGTAGTCCAATTCTAACAGGGAAAACTGAAGCTTTCTTT. The chain combines TRBV19 with TRBJ1-1; tentative D call: TRBD1 (6 bases). V lost 5 bases, J lost 5 bases, and 18 bases lay in between. Germline values: CDR1 LNHDA, CDR2 SQIVND (reference sequence). The CDR3 is 15 residues long.

This clonotype was counted a few times. The rearrangement uses TRBV7-9 and TRBJ2-3, with 7 nucleotides matching TRBD1. Trimming cost V 4 bases and J 2 bases; bases outside gene matches: 9. CDR1 is SEHNR and CDR2 is FQNEAQ in the germline V gene (reference sequence). The CDR3 extends over 16 amino acids. The CDR3 loop reads CASSSKNRGNTDTQYF. CDR3 nucleotides: TGTGCCAGCAGCTCTAAAAACAGGGGTAACACAGATACGCAGTATTTT.

This clonotype was counted at least ten times. The rearrangement joins TRBV3-1 to TRBJ1-1, with D tentatively TRBD1 (5 bases). CDR1 is LGHDT, CDR2 YNNKEL, per germline (reference sequence). The V end lost 2 bases, the J end lost 4 bases, and 11 bases lay between the germline ends. The CDR3 sequence is 14 residues long. CDR3 sequence (DNA): TGTGCCAGCAGCCAAAGTACCCAGGGCACTGAAGCTTTCTTT. It encodes CASSQSTQGTEAFF.

Many counts were recorded for this clonotype. This chain joins TRBV24-1 and TRBJ2-5; perhaps D is TRBD1 or TRBD2 (5 bases each). CDR1 is KGHDR, CDR2 SFDVKD, per germline. Trimming removed 9 bases from V and 2 bases from J, with 15 bases in between. The CDR3 loop spans 14 amino acids. CDR3 sequence reads: CATGTRQKQETQYF. The CDR3 DNA sequence: TGTGCCACCGGAACTAGACAGAAGCAAGAGACCCAGTACTTC.

This clonotype was observed at least ten times. The gene calls are TRBV3-1 and TRBJ2-1; D might be TRBD2 (5 bases). The CDR3 is made up of 14 amino acids. CDR1 and CDR2 (germline): LGHDT, YNNKEL (reference sequence). V dropped 3 bases and J dropped 4 bases, with 10 bases sitting between them. This CDR3 is CASSQRTVYNEQFF. CDR3 bases: TGTGCCAGCAGCCAGAGGACTGTTTACAATGAGCAGTTCTTC.

The rearrangement joins TRBV6-1 to TRBJ1-1, with D perhaps TRBD1 (6 bases). CDR1 is MNHNS and CDR2 is SASEGT in the germline V gene. CDR3 length: 14 residues. Deletions cut 7 bases from V and 1 base from J, with 13 bases between. Written as DNA, the CDR3 is TGTGCCAGCAAACAGGGCAACTCGAACACTGAAGCTTTCTTT. This encodes CASKQGNSNTEAFF.

There are many counts of this clonotype. The chain has TRBV11-2 and TRBJ1-2; the D gene is possibly TRBD1 (5 bases). V lost 7 bases and J lost 5, with 14 bases in between. Looked up from germline, CDR1 is SGHAT and CDR2 is FQNNGV. The CDR3 runs to 13 residues. Here the CDR3 DNA reads TGTGCCAGCACCCCTCCGGGGGGTTATGGCTACACCTTC. Its protein is CASTPPGGYGYTF.

This clonotype was seen ten or more times. The chain joins TRBV10-3 to TRBJ2-1, with 9 bases identical to TRBD2. After removal of 10 bases from V and 8 bases from J, the junction contained 9 bases not matched to a gene. In germline, CDR1 is ENHRY, CDR2 SYGVKD. The CDR3 totals 13 residues. This CDR3 reads CATLSGRIDEQFF. The CDR3 DNA reads as TGTGCCACCCTTAGCGGGAGAATCGATGAGCAGTTCTTC.

This clonotype was counted many times. This rearrangement joins TRBV6-1 to TRBJ1-2, with a weak D call TRBD1 (6 bases). The germline gives CDR1 MNHNS, CDR2 SASEGT. The CDR3 sequence is 15 residues long. V gave up 5 bases and J gave up 0 bases, with 13 bases separating them. The CDR3 bases are TGTGCCAGCAGTCCTACAGGGCTAACTAACTATGGCTACACCTTC. It specifies CASSPTGLTNYGYTF.

In its sample, this clonotype was seen many times. V gene TRBV27 combines with J gene TRBJ1-2, with TRBD1 as a possible D gene (5 bases). Trimming left V 9 bases short and J 1 base short, with 18 bases between. Looked up from germline, CDR1 is MNHEY and CDR2 is SMNVEV (reference sequence). This CDR3 is 15 amino acids long. The CDR3 DNA follows: TGTGCCAGTCGACGGGACCCACGCAGTAACTATGGCTACACCTTC. It codes for CASRRDPRSNYGYTF.

This clonotype was detected ten times or more. This chain links TRBV3-1 with TRBJ1-2; D is ambiguous. This CDR3 region has 14 residues. Per germline, CDR1 LGHDT and CDR2 YNNKEL (reference sequence). V gave up 0 bases and J gave up 7 bases, with 12 bases separating them. The DNA for the CDR3 is TGTGCCAGCAGCCAAGAGGTTAGAGGCGGTGGCTACACCTTC. Translation: CASSQEVRGGGYTF.

In its sample, this clonotype was seen many times. The chain recombines TRBV12-3 or TRBV12-4 with TRBJ2-1; D gene uncertain. With 2 bases removed from V and 6 bases from J, the gap between germline ends came to 8 bases. The CDR3 length is 13 residues. CDR3 amino acids: CASSLTRPNEQFF. The DNA for the CDR3 is TGTGCCAGCAGTTTAACCAGGCCCAATGAGCAGTTCTTC.

The V gene is TRBV2, the J gene TRBJ1-5; D not resolved. The ends were cut back, 9 bases at V and 4 bases at J, with 16 bases in the middle. From germline, CDR1 is SNHLY and CDR2 FYNNEI. The CDR3 totals 14 residues. Here the CDR3 DNA reads TGTGCCAGTACGTGGGGTATCGGGAATCAGCCCCAGCATTTT. It encodes CASTWGIGNQPQHF.

This clonotype was picked up a small number of times. The chain has TRBV7-2 and TRBJ1-5; D is unresolved. This CDR3 is 14 amino acids long. Germline lookup yields CDR1 SGHTA and CDR2 FQGNSA. The V end lost 1 base, the J end lost 7 bases, and 11 bases lay between the germline ends. CDR3: CASSLVPGGQPQHF. In DNA form, the CDR3 reads TGTGCCAGCAGCTTAGTACCCGGCGGCCAGCCCCAGCATTTT.

This clonotype was recorded at least ten times. The chain employs TRBV2 and TRBJ2-6; 8 bases fit TRBD1. Germline-derived CDR1 and CDR2 are SNHLY and FYNNEI. The ends lost 8 bases at V and 2 bases at J; junction bases unmatched: 8. The CDR3 contains 16 residues. CDR3 DNA sequence: TGTGCCAGCGGGAATGACAGGGGCCCTGGGGCCAACGTCCTGACTTTC. This translates into CASGNDRGPGANVLTF.

This clonotype was picked up many times. The rearrangement joins TRBV7-8 to TRBJ1-2; D remains ambiguous. Trimming pared 5 bases from V and 3 bases from J, leaving 16 bases between. The CDR3 spans 15 residues. From germline, CDR1 is SGHVS and CDR2 FQNEAQ. The CDR3 protein is CASSPPVYKHYGYTF. Here the CDR3 DNA reads TGTGCCAGCAGCCCCCCCGTGTACAAGCACTATGGCTACACCTTC.

In this sample, this clonotype turned up many times. The genes are TRBV7-8 and TRBJ2-7; 8 nucleotides agree with TRBD2. This CDR3 is built from 15 residues. Germline V gene data show CDR1 as SGHVS and CDR2 as FQNEAQ. Germline trimming cut 4 bases from V and 3 bases from J; bases unmatched to any gene: 8. The CDR3 sequence is CASSSPREGIYEQYF. The CDR3 DNA follows: TGTGCCAGCAGCTCACCCCGGGAGGGGATCTACGAGCAGTACTTC.

This clonotype was seen repeatedly, ten times or more. The chain couples TRBV24-1 to TRBJ2-1; D call uncertain. This CDR3 has 14 amino acids. Trimming removed 3 bases at V and 8 bases at J, with 13 bases between. Germline CDR1 and CDR2: KGHDR and SFDVKD. The CDR3, as DNA: TGTGCCACCAGTGATCGGTCGGGTATTGATGAGCAGTTCTTC. This sequence encodes CATSDRSGIDEQFF.

Ten or more counts support this clonotype. The rearrangement uses TRBV27 and TRBJ2-1; D remains ambiguous. The V and J ends lost 3 bases and 9 bases respectively, with 6 bases between them. CDR3 length: 11 residues. Germline-derived CDR1 and CDR2 are MNHEY and SMNVEV (reference sequence). Here the CDR3 reads CASSFSSEQFF. CDR3 nucleotide sequence: TGTGCCAGCAGTTTCTCTAGTGAGCAGTTCTTC.

This clonotype was observed many times. The CDR3 sequence is CASSYRNRGGTEAFF. CDR3 bases: TGTGCCAGCAGTTACCGAAACAGGGGGGGCACTGAAGCTTTCTTT. The gene calls are TRBV6-5 and TRBJ1-1, with 8 bases lining up with TRBD1. The CDR3 is made up of 15 amino acids. Germline lookup yields CDR1 MNHEY and CDR2 SVGAGI. Trimming removed 2 bases from V and 4 bases from J; junction bases left unmatched: 6.

This clonotype was seen a handful of times. The rearrangement uses TRBV20-1 and TRBJ2-1; possibly TRBD2 for D (7 bases). The germline gives CDR1 DFQATT, CDR2 SNEGSKA (reference sequence). This CDR3 region has 13 residues. The CDR3 here is CTWGAGVSNEQFF. In DNA, the CDR3 is TGCACCTGGGGGGCGGGAGTCTCTAATGAGCAGTTCTTC.

The table lists this clonotype with a few counts. The V call is TRBV7-9, the J call TRBJ2-7, with unresolved D. Germline lookup yields CDR1 SEHNR and CDR2 FQNEAQ (reference sequence). With 3 bases removed from V and 5 bases from J, the gap between germline ends came to 5 bases. The CDR3 runs to 11 residues. CDR3 residues: CASSFHHEQYF. The CDR3 DNA reads as TGTGCCAGCAGCTTTCACCACGAGCAGTACTTC.

The gene calls are TRBV13 and TRBJ2-3, with a possible D match to TRBD1 (5 bases). The CDR3 contains 14 residues. V was pared by 5 bases and J by 3 bases, with 12 bases between. Germline V gene lookup returns CDR1 PRHDT and CDR2 FYEKMQ (reference sequence). The CDR3 sequence is CASSDAKGTDTQYF. CDR3 bases: TGTGCCAGCAGCGACGCCAAGGGGACAGATACGCAGTATTTT.

This clonotype has only a few counts. The chain carries TRBV20-1 and TRBJ1-1; a weak D match, TRBD1 (5 bases). V lost 8 bases and J lost 2, with 15 bases in between. The CDR3 runs 13 residues. CDR1 and CDR2 from the germline V gene are DFQATT and SNEGSKA (reference sequence). Here the CDR3 reads CSTSGAFNTEAFF. The DNA of the CDR3 is TGCAGTACCTCCGGGGCCTTCAACACTGAAGCTTTCTTT.

To note about this clonotype: Just one base apart from a much larger clone, this may be a read error. J is TRBJ2-1 and V is TRBV20-1; possibly TRBD2 for D (5 bases). Germline V gene data show CDR1 as DFQATT and CDR2 as SNEGSKA (reference sequence). The CDR3 is made up of 13 amino acids. CDR3 nucleotide sequence: TGCAGCGCTCTCGCGGGCCAAGAAAATAAGCAGTTCTTC. Amino acid sequence: CSALAGQENKQFF.

The table lists this clonotype with many counts. The gene calls are TRBV18 and TRBJ2-4; D possibly uses TRBD1 or TRBD2 (5 bases each). The germline gives CDR1 KGHSH, CDR2 LQKENI. V shed 4 bases and J shed 8 bases, with 15 bases lying between them. CDR3 length: 14 residues. CDR3 amino acids: CASSQQEVVDIQYF. The CDR3 DNA reads as TGTGCCAGCTCACAACAGGAGGTTGTGGACATTCAGTACTTC.

This clonotype was counted ten times or more. CDR3 sequence (DNA): TGTGCCAGCAGCTTAGCTCCCGCAGGGGGCACTTTCTTT. Residues: CASSLAPAGGTFF. The J gene is TRBJ1-1, the V gene TRBV11-3; 8 nucleotides line up with TRBD1. The CDR3 covers 13 residues. Germline CDR1 SGHNT, CDR2 YENEEA. Germline trimming cut 1 base from V and 12 bases from J; bases unmatched to any gene: 7.